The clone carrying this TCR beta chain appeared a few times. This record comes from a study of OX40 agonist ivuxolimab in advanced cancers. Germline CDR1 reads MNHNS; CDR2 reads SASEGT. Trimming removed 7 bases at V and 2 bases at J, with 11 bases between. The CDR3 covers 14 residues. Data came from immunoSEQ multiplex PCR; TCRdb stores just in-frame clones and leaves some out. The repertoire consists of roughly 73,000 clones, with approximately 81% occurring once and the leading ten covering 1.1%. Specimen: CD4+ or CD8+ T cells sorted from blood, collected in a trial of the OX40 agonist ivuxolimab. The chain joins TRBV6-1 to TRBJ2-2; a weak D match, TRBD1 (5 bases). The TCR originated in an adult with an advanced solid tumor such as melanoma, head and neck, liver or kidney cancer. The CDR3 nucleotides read TGTGCCAGCACCGAGACAGTCAACACCGGGGAGCTGTTTTTT. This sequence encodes CASTETVNTGELFF.